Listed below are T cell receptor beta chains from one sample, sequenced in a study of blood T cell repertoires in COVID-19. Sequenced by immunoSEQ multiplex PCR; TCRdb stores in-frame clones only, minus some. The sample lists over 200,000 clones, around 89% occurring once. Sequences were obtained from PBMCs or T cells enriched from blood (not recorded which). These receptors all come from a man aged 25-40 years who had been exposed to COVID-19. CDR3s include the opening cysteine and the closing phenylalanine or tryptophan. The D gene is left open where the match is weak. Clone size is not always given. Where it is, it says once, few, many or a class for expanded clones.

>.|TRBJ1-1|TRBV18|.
CASSPPGQNTEAFF
TGTGCCAGCTCACCTCCGGGACAGAACACTGAAGCTTTCTTT
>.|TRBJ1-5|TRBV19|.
CASSIRHSSNQPQHF
TGTGCCAGTAGTATTCGGCACAGCAGTAATCAGCCCCAGCATTTT
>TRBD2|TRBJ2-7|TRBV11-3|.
CASSLSGAEQYF
TGTGCCAGCAGCTTAAGCGGGGCAGAGCAGTACTTC
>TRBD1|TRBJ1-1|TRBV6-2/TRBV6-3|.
CASSYSKGALTEAFF
TGTGCCAGCAGTTACTCGAAGGGGGCGCTCACTGAAGCTTTCTTT
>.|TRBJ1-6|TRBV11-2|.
CASSFGLSSYNSPLHF
TGTGCCAGCAGCTTCGGACTGAGCTCCTATAATTCACCCCTCCACTTT
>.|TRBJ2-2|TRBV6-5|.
CASSRGGTGELFF
TGTGCCAGCAGTCGGGGTGGCACCGGGGAGCTGTTTTTT
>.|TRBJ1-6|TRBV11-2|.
CASSFPTDSTPFDSPLHF
TGTGCCAGCAGCTTTCCAACAGACAGTACCCCCTTTGATTCACCCCTCCACTTT
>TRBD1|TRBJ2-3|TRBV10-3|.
CAGKGGGSTDTQYF
TGTGCCGGGAAAGGGGGCGGAAGCACAGATACGCAGTATTTT
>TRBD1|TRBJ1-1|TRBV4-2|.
CASRQDPLTGAIEAFF
TGTGCCAGCAGACAGGACCCCCTCACAGGGGCAATTGAAGCTTTCTTT
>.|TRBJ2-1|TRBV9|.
CASSSADLSYNEQFF
TGTGCCAGCAGCTCCGCTGACTTGTCCTACAATGAGCAGTTCTTC
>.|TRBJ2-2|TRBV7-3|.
CASSFAGNTGELFF
TGTGCCAGCAGCTTTGCGGGAAACACCGGGGAGCTGTTTTTT
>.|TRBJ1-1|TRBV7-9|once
CASSFLYRLNTEAFF
TGTGCCAGCAGCTTTCTTTACAGACTGAACACTGAAGCTTTCTTT
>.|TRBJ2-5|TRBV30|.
CAWSVGEETQYF
TGTGCCTGGAGTGTAGGGGAAGAGACCCAGTACTTC
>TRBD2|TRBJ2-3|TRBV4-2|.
CASSRERGAGDTQYF
TGTGCCAGCAGCCGCGAGCGGGGGGCCGGGGATACGCAGTATTTT
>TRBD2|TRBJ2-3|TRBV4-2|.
CASSYPERGAGSTDTQYF
TGTGCCAGCAGCTACCCCGAGCGGGGGGCAGGTAGCACAGATACGCAGTATTTT
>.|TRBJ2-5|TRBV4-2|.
CASSQATATPYQETQYF
TGTGCCAGCAGCCAAGCAACCGCAACTCCGTACCAAGAGACCCAGTACTTC
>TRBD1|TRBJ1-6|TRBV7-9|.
CASSLGQGNGGSPLHF
TGTGCCAGCAGCTTAGGACAGGGCAACGGAGGTTCACCCCTCCACTTT
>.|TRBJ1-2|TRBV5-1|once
CASSLVGQGQGYTF
TGCGCCAGCAGCTTGGTAGGTCAGGGGCAGGGCTACACCTTC
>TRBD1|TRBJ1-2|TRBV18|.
CASSELGQTNYGYTF
TGTGCCAGCTCGGAACTGGGACAGACTAACTATGGCTACACCTTC
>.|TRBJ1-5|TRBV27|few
CASSLQAGQPQHF
TGTGCCAGCAGTTTACAGGCGGGTCAGCCCCAGCATTTT
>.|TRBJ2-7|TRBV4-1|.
CASSQVFRQGGYEQYF
TGCGCCAGCAGCCAAGTTTTCAGGCAGGGGGGCTACGAGCAGTACTTC
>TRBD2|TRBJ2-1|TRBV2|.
CASNGNSGGTYNEQFF
TGTGCCAGCAATGGGAATAGCGGGGGCACCTACAATGAGCAGTTCTTC
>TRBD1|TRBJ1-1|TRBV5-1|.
CASWLGQGNTEAFF
TGCGCCAGCTGGCTGGGACAGGGGAACACTGAAGCTTTCTTT
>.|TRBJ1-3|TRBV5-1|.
CASSLAAGMGNTIYF
TGCGCCAGCAGCTTGGCTGCAGGGATGGGAAACACCATATATTTT
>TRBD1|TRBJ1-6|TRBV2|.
CASSEDRTNNSPLHF
TGTGCCAGCAGTGAGGACAGGACCAATAATTCACCCCTCCACTTT
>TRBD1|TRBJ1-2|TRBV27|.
CASRAMGQGKGYTF
TGTGCCAGCAGGGCCATGGGACAGGGTAAGGGCTACACCTTC
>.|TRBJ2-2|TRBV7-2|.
CASSPQGSGELFF
TGTGCCAGCAGCCCCCAGGGATCCGGGGAGCTGTTTTTT
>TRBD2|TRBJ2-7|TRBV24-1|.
CGLGLAGSSYEQYF
TGTGGCTTGGGACTAGCGGGGAGCTCCTACGAGCAGTACTTC
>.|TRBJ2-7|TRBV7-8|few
CASSSRVSSYEQYF
TGTGCCAGCAGCAGCCGGGTGAGCTCCTACGAGCAGTACTTC
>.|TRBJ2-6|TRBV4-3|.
CASSQAGNSGANVLTF
TGCGCCAGCAGCCAGGCAGGGAACTCTGGGGCCAACGTCCTGACTTTC
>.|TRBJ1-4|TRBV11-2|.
CASSLFTADEKLFF
TGTGCCAGCAGCTTATTTACAGCGGATGAAAAACTGTTTTTT
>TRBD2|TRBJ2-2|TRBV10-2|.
CASSRSSGGLNTGELFF
TGCGCCAGCTCGAGGAGTAGCGGGGGTCTCAACACCGGGGAGCTGTTTTTT
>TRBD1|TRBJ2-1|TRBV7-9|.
CASSLVFPAGGLSYNEQFF
TGTGCCAGCAGCTTAGTATTCCCAGCAGGGGGCCTATCCTACAATGAGCAGTTCTTC